This T cell receptor (beta chain) was found in a study of technical replicates of blood from a few donors. TCRdb's table, derived via immunoSEQ multiplex PCR, lists solely in-frame clones and lacks some. The sample consists of tens of thousands of clones, around 92% of them appearing once. The CDR3 loop spans 11 amino acids. The germline V and J ends were trimmed by 3 bases and 9 bases, with 8 bases remaining between them. The germline CDR1 and CDR2 sequences are KGHSH and LQKENI. The sequencing sample was made of T cells isolated from PBMCs. The TCR sequence derives from a human donor in good health. This chain connects TRBV18 to TRBJ1-1, with D tentatively TRBD1 (6 bases). The CDR3 sequence: CASSPRGQAFF. CDR3 nucleotide sequence: TGTGCCAGCTCACCGCGGGGGCAAGCTTTCTTT.